This T cell receptor (beta chain) was identified in a study of blood T cell repertoires in COVID-19 (dated by TCRdb to about 2020). Broadly, across the study: The collaborator samples originated in the United States, Italy and Spain and spanned the acute and convalescent phases of COVID-19. The prospective study material was composed of cDNA or gDNA derived from T cells, B-cell-depleted T cells, or PBMCs. Deeply sampled blood TCRbeta repertoires from subjects exposed to, actively infected with, or recovered from COVID-19 were included in the dataset. A freely available public database, intended as a resource for researchers studying the immune response to SARS-CoV-2, is where the repertoires were released. The samples were drawn from two sources: the first 160 participants of the ongoing ImmuneRACE study, and 1,200 or so subjects contributed by 6 global collaborators. The sample metadata nearly always contained a de-identified subject ID, COVID-19 status, age in years and sex. HLA class I and class II types, where available, came from metadata supplied by the sample provider rather than from assay-based typing. The investigation overall reported the following: Clinical and demographic metadata were provided uncurated, with the amount varying by source and participant.

V lost 6 bases and J lost 2 bases; the stretch between them is 11 bases long. From the cysteine up to the phenylalanine, the CDR3 has a length of 14 residues. Here the CDR3 DNA is all that survives: 42 bases in frame from base 1. The germline V gene supplies CDR1 MNHEY and CDR2 SVGAGI. The immunoSEQ Assay, a bias-controlled multiplex PCR, was used to amplify TCRbeta CDR3 regions from genomic DNA. Regarding the original processing steps: The number of nucleated cells in each sample was estimated by amplification of reference gene primers within the assay. Sequence reads were collapsed and filtered to measure the absolute abundance of every unique TCRbeta CDR3 rearrangement. For each sample, productive Simpson clonality was calculated by taking the square root of Simpson's diversity index across productive rearrangements. As stored in TCRdb, this immuneACCESS dataset retains in-frame rearrangements with V and J assigned. A fraction of the clones does not appear; measured against another copy, unresolved V genes explain less than half of the discrepancy, and the remainder lacks a known reason. V, J and clone size reflect that table, while D and trimming were determined from the DNA. The table for this sample lists more than 350,000 clones; just under 90% of them were counted only once. Together, the top ten hold 10% of the sample.

This clone occurred once. Its antigen remains unidentified. Base quality data are lacking; no much larger clone is found one base away. In the prospective study, participants were about 18 to 95 years old, resided in around 25 geographic areas of the United States, and were enrolled through a virtual design. To assign participants to cohorts, the prospective study relied on clinical history that participants themselves reported in a screening survey and a study questionnaire. Recovered participants in ImmuneRACE Cohort 3 were defined as having two consecutive negative NP/OP PCR tests, clearance from a healthcare professional, or resolution of symptoms. Mobile phlebotomists in the prospective study collected whole blood, serum and a nasopharyngeal or oropharyngeal swab from every participant. Participants in the prospective study had the option to provide additional blood draws and questionnaires over an approximately 2-month period. Before DNA extraction, prospective study blood samples were shipped either frozen or at room temperature.

The clonotype originates from a woman aged 50 to 65 who had recovered from COVID-19. Sequencing used PBMCs or T cells enriched from blood (not recorded which). The sequence is built from TRBV6-5 and TRBJ1-5, with the D gene too uncertain to name. The DNA sequence is as follows: TGTGCCAGCAGCCTGGGCTGGGGCAATCAGCCCCAGCATTTT. The translation is CASSLGWGNQPQHF.